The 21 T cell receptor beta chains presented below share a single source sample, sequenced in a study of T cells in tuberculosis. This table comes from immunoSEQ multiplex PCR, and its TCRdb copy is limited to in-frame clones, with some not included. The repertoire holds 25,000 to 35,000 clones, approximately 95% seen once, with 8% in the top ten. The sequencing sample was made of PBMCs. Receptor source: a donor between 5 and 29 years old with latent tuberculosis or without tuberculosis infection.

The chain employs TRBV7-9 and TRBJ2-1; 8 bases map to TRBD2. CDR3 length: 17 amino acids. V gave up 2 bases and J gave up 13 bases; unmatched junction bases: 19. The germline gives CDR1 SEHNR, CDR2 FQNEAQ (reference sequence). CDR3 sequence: CASSLSVGREGLLNQFF. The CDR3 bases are TGTGCCAGCAGCTTATCGGTCGGACGGGAGGGCCTTTTAAACCAGTTCTTC.

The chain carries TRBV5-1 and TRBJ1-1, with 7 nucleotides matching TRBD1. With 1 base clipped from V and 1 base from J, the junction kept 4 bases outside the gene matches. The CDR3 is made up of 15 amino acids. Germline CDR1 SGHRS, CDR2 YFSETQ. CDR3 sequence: CASSLLGGKNTEAFF. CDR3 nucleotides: TGCGCCAGCAGCTTGTTAGGGGGCAAGAACACTGAAGCTTTCTTT.

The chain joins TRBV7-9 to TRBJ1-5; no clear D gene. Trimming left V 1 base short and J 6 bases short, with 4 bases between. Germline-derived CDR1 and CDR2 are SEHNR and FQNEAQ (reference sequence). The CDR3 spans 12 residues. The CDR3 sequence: CASSLDSQPQHF. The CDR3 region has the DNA TGTGCCAGCAGCTTAGACTCTCAGCCCCAGCATTTT.

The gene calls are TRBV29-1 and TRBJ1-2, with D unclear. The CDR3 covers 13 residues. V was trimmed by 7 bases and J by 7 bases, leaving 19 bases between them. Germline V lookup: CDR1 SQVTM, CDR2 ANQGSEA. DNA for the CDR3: TGCAGCGCTCAGATACGACGAGGGTCTGGCTACACCTTC. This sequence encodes CSAQIRRGSGYTF. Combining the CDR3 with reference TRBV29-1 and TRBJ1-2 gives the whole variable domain SAVISQKPSRDICQRGTSLTIQCQVDSQVTMMFWYRQQPGQSLTLIATANQGSEATYESGFVIDKFPISRPNLTFSTLTVSNMSPEDSSIYLCSAQIRRGSGYTFGSGTRLTVV.

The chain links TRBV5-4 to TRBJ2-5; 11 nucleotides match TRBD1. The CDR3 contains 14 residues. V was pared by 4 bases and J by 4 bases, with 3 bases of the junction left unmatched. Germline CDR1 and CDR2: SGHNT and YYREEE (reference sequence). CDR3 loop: CASSLDRGPETQYF. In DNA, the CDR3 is TGTGCCAGCAGCCTGGACAGGGGGCCAGAGACCCAGTACTTC. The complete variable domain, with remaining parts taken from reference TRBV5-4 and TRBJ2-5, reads ETGVTQSPTHLIKTRGQQVTLRCSSQSGHNTVSWYQQALGQGPQFIFQYYREEENGRGNFPPRFSGLQFPNYSSELNVNALELDDSALYLCASSLDRGPETQYFGPGTRLLVL.

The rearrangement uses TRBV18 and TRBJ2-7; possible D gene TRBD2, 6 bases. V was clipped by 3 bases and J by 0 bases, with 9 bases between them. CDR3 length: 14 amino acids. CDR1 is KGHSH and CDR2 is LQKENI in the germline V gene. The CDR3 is CASSPGLVSYEQYF. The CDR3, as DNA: TGTGCCAGCTCACCGGGACTGGTCTCCTACGAGCAGTACTTC.

In nucleotides, the CDR3 is TGCGCCAGCAGCTTGGGCCTAGCGGGTTACAATGAGCAGTTCTTC. Its translation: CASSLGLAGYNEQFF. The genes are TRBV5-1 and TRBJ2-1; 8 nucleotides match TRBD2. Germline CDR1 reads SGHRS; CDR2 reads YFSETQ. The CDR3 spans 15 residues. V shed 0 bases and J 4 bases; nucleotides not matched to a gene: 3.

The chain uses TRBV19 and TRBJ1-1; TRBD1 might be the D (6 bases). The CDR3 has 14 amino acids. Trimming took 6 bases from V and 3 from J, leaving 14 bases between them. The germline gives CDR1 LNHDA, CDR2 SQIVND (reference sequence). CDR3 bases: TGTGCCAGTAGAATGGCAGGGGCGGACACTGAAGCTTTCTTT. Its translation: CASRMAGADTEAFF.

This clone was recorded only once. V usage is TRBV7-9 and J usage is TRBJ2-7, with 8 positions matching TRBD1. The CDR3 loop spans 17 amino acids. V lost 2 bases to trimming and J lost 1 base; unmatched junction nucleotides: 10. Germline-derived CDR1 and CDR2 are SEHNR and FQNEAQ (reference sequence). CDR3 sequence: CASSLLLQGAASYEQYF. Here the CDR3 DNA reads TGTGCCAGCAGCTTACTTCTGCAGGGGGCAGCTTCCTACGAGCAGTACTTC.

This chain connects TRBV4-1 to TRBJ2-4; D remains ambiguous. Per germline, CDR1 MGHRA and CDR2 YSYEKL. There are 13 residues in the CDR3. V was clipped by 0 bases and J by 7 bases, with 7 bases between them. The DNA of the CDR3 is TGCGCCAGCAGCCAAGATACTGTGAACATTCAGTACTTC. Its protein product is CASSQDTVNIQYF.

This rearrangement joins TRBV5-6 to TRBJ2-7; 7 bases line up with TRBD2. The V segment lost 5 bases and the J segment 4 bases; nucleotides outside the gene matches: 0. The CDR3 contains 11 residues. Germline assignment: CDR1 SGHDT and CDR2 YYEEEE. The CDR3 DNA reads TGTGCCAGCAGGGGAGGGTACGAGCAGTACTTC. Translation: CASRGGYEQYF.

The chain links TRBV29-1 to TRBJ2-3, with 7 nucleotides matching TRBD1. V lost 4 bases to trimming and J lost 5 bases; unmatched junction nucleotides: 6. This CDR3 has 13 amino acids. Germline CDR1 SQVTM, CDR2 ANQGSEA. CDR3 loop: CSVGRGQIDTQYF. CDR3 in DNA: TGCAGCGTTGGAAGGGGGCAAATAGATACGCAGTATTTT.

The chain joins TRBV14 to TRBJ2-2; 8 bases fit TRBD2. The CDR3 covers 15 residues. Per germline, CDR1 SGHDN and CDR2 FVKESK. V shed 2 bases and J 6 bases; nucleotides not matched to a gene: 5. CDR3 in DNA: TGTGCCAGCAGCCAACTTAGCGGGGCGGCCGGGGAGCTGTTTTTT. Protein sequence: CASSQLSGAAGELFF.

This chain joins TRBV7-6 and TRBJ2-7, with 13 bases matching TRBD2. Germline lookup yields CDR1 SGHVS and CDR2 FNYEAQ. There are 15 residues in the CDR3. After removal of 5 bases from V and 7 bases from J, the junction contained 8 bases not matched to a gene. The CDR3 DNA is TGTGCCAGCAGCCCCACTAGCGGGAGGGCGGGTGAGCAGTACTTC. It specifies CASSPTSGRAGEQYF. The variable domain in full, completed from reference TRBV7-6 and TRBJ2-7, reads GAGVSQSPRYKVTKRGQDVALRCDPISGHVSLYWYRQALGQGPEFLTYFNYEAQQDKSGLPNDRFSAERPEGSISTLTIQRTEQRDSAMYRCASSPTSGRAGEQYFGPGTRLTVT.

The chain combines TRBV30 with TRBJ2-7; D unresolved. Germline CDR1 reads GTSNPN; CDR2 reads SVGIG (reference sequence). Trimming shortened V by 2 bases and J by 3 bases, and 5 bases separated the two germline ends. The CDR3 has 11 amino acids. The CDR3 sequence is CAWSLRYEQYF. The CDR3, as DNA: TGTGCCTGGAGTTTGCGCTACGAGCAGTACTTC.

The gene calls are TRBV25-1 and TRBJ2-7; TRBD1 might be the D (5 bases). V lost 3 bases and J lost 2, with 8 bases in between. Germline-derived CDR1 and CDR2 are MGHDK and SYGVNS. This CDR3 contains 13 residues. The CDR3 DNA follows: TGTGCCAGCAGTGATAGGGGTCCCTACGAGCAGTACTTC. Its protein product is CASSDRGPYEQYF.

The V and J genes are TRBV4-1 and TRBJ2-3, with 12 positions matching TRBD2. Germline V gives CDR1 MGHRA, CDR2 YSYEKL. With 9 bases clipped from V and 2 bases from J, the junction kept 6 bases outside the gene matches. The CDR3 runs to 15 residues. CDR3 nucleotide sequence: TGCGCCAGTCGTGGACTAGCGGGATCCACAGATACGCAGTATTTT. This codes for CASRGLAGSTDTQYF.

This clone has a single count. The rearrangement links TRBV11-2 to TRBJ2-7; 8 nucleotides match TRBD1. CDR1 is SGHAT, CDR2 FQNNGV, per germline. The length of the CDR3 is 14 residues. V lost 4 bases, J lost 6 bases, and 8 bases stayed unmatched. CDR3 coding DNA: TGTGCCAGCAGCTCGTATACAGGGGGAGGCGAGCAGTACTTC. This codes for CASSSYTGGGEQYF.

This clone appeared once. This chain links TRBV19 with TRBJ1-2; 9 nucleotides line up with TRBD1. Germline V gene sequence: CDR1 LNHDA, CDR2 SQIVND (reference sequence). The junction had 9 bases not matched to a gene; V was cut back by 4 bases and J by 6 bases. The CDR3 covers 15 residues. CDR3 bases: TGTGCCAGTAGTACGGTGACAGGGGGTATTGATGGCTACACCTTC. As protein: CASSTVTGGIDGYTF.

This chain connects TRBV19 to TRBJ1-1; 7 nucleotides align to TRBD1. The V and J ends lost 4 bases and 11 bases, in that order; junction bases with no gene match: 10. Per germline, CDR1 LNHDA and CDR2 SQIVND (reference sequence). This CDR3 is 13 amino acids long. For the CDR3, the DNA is TGTGCCAGTAGTAAGAAAGGGCAGGGGGAGGCTTTCTTT. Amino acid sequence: CASSKKGQGEAFF.

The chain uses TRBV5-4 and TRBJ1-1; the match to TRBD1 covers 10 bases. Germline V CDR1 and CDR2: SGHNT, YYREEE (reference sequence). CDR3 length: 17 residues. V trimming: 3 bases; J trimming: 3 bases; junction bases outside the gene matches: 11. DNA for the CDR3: TGTGCCAGCAGCTCCAGACAGGGGGCATCGGGGGACACTGAAGCTTTCTTT. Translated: CASSSRQGASGDTEAFF. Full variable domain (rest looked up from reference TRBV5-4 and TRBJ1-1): ETGVTQSPTHLIKTRGQQVTLRCSSQSGHNTVSWYQQALGQGPQFIFQYYREEENGRGNFPPRFSGLQFPNYSSELNVNALELDDSALYLCASSSRQGASGDTEAFFGQGTRLTVV.